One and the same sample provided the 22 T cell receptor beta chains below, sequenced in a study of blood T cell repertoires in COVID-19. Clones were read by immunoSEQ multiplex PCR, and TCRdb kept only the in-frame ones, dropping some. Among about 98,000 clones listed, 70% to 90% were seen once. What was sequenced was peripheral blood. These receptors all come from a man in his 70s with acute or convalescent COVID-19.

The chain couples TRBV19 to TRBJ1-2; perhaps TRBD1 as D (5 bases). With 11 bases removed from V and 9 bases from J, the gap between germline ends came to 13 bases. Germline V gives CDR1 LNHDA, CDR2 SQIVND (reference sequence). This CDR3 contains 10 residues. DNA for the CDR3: TGTGCCGGCCCGGGGGGGAGCTACACCTTC. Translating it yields CAGPGGSYTF.

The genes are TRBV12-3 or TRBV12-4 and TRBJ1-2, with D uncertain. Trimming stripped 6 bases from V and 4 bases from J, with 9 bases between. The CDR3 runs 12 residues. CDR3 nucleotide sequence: TGTGCCAGCAGCAACAGCCTCTATGGCTACACCTTC. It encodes CASSNSLYGYTF.

The CDR3 reads CASSPDSSYGYTF. The DNA for the CDR3 is TGCGCCAGCAGCCCGGACAGTTCATATGGCTACACCTTC. The chain links TRBV5-1 to TRBJ1-2, with D maybe TRBD1 (6 bases). The V gene lost 4 bases and the J gene lost 5 bases, with 12 bases spanning the gap. The CDR3 sequence is 13 residues long. Germline V CDR1 and CDR2: SGHRS, YFSETQ. The complete variable domain, with remaining parts taken from reference TRBV5-1 and TRBJ1-2, reads KAGVTQTPRYLIKTRGQQVTLSCSPISGHRSVSWYQQTPGQGLQFLFEYFSETQRNKGNFPGRFSGRQFSNSRSEMNVSTLELGDSALYLCASSPDSSYGYTFGSGTRLTVV.

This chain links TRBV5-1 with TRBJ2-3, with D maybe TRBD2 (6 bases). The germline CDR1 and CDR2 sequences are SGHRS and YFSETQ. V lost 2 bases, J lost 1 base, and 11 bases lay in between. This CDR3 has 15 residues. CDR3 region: CASSLGASGTDTQYF. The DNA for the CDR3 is TGCGCCAGCAGCTTAGGCGCTAGCGGCACAGATACGCAGTATTTT.

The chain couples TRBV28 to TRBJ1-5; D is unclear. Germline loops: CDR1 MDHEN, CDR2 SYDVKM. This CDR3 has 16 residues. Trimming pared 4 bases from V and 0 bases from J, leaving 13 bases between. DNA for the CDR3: TGTGCCAGCAGTTCTGGAGGGTCATATAGCAATCAGCCCCAGCATTTT. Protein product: CASSSGGSYSNQPQHF.

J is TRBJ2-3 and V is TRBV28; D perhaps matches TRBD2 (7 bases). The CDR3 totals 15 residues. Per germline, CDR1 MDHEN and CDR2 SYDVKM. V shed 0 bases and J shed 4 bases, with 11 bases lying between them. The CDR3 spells CASSLWGGAADTQYF. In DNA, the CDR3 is TGTGCCAGCAGTTTATGGGGGGGGGCGGCAGATACGCAGTATTTT.

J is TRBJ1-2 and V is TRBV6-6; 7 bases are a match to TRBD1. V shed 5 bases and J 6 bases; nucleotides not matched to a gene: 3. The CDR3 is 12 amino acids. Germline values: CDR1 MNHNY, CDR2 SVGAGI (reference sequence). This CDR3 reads CASSDRVHGYTF. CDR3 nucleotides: TGTGCCAGCAGTGACAGGGTCCATGGCTACACCTTC.

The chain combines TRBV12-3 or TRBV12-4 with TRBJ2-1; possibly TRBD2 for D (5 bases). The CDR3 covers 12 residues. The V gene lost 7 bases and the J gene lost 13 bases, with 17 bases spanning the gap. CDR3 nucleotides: TGTGCCAGCACCCTCGCCCCCGGGGATCAGTTCTTC. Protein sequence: CASTLAPGDQFF.

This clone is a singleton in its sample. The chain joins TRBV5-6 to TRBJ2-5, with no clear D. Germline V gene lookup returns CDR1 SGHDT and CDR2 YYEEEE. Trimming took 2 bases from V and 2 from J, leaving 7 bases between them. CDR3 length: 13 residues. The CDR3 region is CASSFQRQETQYF. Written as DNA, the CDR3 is TGTGCCAGCAGCTTCCAGAGGCAAGAGACCCAGTACTTC.

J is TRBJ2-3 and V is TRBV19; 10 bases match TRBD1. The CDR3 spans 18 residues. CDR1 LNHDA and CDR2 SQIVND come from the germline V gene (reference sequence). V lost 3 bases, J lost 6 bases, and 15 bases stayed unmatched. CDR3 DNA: TGTGCCAGTAGTATGGGTGGTTTCGGGACAGGGGTCAGCGATACGCAGTATTTT. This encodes CASSMGGFGTGVSDTQYF.

In DNA, the CDR3 is TGTGCCAGCAGTTTACTCAGGAACACTGAAGCTTTCTTT. It is translated as CASSLLRNTEAFF. V usage is TRBV28 and J usage is TRBJ1-1; the D is unclear. Trimming stripped 2 bases from V and 1 base from J, with 5 bases between. In germline, CDR1 is MDHEN, CDR2 SYDVKM. This CDR3 region has 13 residues.

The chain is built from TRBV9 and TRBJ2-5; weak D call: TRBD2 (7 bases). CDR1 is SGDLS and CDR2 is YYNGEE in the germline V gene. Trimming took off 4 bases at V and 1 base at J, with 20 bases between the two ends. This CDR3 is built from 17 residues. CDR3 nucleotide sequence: TGTGCCAGCAGCCCCACCGCTCGGGGGGCCTCCCAAGAGACCCAGTACTTC. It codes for CASSPTARGASQETQYF. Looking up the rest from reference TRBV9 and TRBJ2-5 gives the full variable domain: DSGVTQTPKHLITATGQRVTLRCSPRSGDLSVYWYQQSLDQGLQFLIQYYNGEERAKGNILERFSAQQFPDLHSELNLSSLELGDSALYFCASSPTARGASQETQYFGPGTRLLVL.

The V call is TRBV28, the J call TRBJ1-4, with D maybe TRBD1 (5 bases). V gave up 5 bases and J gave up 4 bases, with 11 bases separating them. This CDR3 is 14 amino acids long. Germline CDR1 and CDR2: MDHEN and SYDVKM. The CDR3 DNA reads TGTGCCAGCAGTCAAGGGGCGGTTAATGAAAAACTGTTTTTT. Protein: CASSQGAVNEKLFF.

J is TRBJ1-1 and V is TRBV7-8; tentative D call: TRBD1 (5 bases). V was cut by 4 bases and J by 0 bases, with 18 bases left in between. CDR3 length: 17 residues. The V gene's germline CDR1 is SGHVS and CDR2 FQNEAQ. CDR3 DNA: TGTGCCAGCAGCTCGCGCCGGACGGAGGGACTGAACACTGAAGCTTTCTTT. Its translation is CASSSRRTEGLNTEAFF.

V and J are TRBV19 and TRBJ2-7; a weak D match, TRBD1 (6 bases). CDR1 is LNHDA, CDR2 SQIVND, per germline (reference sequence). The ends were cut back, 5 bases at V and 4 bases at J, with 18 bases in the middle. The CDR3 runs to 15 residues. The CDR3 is CASSLQGAFRYEQYF. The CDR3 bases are TGTGCCAGTAGTTTACAGGGAGCTTTCAGGTACGAGCAGTACTTC.

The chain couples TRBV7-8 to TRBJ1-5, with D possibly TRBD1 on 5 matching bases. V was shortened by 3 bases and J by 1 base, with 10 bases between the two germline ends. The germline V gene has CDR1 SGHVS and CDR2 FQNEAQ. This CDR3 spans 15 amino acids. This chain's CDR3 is CASSFQGMSNQPQHF. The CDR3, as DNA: TGTGCCAGCAGCTTTCAGGGTATGAGCAATCAGCCCCAGCATTTT.

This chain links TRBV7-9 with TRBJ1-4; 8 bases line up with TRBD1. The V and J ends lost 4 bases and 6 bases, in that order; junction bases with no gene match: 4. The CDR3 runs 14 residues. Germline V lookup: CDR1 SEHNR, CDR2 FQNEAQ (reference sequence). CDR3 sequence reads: CASSSWTGHEKLFF. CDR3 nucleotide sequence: TGTGCCAGCAGCTCCTGGACAGGGCATGAAAAACTGTTTTTT.

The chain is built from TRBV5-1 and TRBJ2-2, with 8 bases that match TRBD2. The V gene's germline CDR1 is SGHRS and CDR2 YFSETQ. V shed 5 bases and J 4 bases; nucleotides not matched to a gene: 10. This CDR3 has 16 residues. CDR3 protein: CASREGAGAVTGELFF. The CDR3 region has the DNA TGCGCCAGCAGAGAGGGAGCGGGGGCAGTCACCGGGGAGCTGTTTTTT.

CDR3 residues: CASSTRTGEDEKLFF. The CDR3 region has the DNA TGTGCCAGTAGTACTAGGACAGGGGAGGATGAAAAACTGTTTTTT. This rearrangement joins TRBV19 to TRBJ1-4; 9 nucleotides agree with TRBD1. From germline, CDR1 is LNHDA and CDR2 SQIVND (reference sequence). Germline trimming cut 4 bases from V and 6 bases from J; bases unmatched to any gene: 6. The CDR3 contains 15 residues.

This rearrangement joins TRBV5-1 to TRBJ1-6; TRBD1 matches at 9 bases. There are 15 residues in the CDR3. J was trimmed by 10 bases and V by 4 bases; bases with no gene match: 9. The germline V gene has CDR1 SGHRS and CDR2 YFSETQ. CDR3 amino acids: CASSRSGQGGSPLHF. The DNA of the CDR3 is TGCGCCAGCAGCCGCTCGGGACAGGGTGGCTCACCCCTCCACTTT. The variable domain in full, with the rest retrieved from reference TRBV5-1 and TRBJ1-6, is KAGVTQTPRYLIKTRGQQVTLSCSPISGHRSVSWYQQTPGQGLQFLFEYFSETQRNKGNFPGRFSGRQFSNSRSEMNVSTLELGDSALYLCASSRSGQGGSPLHFGNGTRLTVT.

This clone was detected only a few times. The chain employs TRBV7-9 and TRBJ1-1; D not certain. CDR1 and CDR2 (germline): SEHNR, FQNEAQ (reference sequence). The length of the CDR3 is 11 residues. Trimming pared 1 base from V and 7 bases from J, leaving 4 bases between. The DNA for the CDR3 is TGTGCCAGCAGCTTAGTCAGTGAAGCTTTCTTT. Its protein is CASSLVSEAFF. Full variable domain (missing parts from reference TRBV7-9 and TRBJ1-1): DTGVSQNPRHKITKRGQNVTFRCDPISEHNRLYWYRQTLGQGPEFLTYFQNEAQLEKSRLLSDRFSAERPKGSFSTLEIQRTEQGDSAMYLCASSLVSEAFFGQGTRLTVV.

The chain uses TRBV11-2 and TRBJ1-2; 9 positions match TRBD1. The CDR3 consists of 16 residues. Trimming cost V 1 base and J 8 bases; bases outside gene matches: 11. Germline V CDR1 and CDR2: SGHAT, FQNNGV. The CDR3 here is CASSLGKRWTGEGYTF. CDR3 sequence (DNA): TGTGCCAGCAGCTTAGGCAAGCGATGGACAGGGGAAGGCTACACCTTC.